The sequence of this T cell receptor (beta chain) was determined in a study of blood T cell repertoires in COVID-19. Study background: Material from acute and convalescent COVID-19 was sourced from the United States, Italy and Spain. T cells, B-cell-depleted T cells, or PBMCs supplied cDNA or gDNA.

In the original processing: Quantification of nucleated cells was approximated via reference gene primer amplification. TCRdb's copy holds only in-frame clones and misses some; the assay was immunoSEQ multiplex PCR. That table supplies the V and J calls and clone size; D and trimming were determined from the DNA. The table lists more than 250,000 clones, 88% of them singletons. The sequenced sample was peripheral blood. This TCR came from a human donor in a cohort sampled during active COVID-19.

The DNA of the CDR3 is TGTGCCAGCAGCCCTCAGGAGGGACCCGGCGGTTCACCCCTCCACTTT. It translates to CASSPQEGPGGSPLHF. The V gene is TRBV11-3, the J gene TRBJ1-6, with D perhaps matching TRBD1 (5 bases). CDR1 and CDR2 (germline): SGHNT, YENEEA. This CDR3 is 16 amino acids long. Trimming shortened V by 5 bases and J by 9 bases, and 20 bases separated the two germline ends.